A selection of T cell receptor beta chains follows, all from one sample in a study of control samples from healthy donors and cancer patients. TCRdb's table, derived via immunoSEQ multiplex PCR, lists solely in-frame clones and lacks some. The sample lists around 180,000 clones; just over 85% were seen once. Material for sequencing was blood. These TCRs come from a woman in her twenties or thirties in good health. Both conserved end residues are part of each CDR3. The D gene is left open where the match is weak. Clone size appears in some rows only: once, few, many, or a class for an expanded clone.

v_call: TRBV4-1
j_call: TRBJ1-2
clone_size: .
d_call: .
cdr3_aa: CASSQVGGGDYGYTF
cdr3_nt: TGCGCCAGCAGCCAAGTCGGAGGGGGAGACTATGGCTACACCTTC

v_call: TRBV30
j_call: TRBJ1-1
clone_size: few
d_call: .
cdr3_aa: CAWSRQVSEAFF
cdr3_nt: TGTGCCTGGAGCCGACAGGTCTCTGAAGCTTTCTTT

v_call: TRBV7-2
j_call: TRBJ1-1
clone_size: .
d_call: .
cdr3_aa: CASSLASYTEAFF
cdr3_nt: TGTGCCAGCAGCTTAGCGTCATACACTGAAGCTTTCTTT

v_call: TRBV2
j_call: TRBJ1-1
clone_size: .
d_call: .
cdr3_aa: CASSERAISLNTEAFF
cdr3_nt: TGTGCCAGCAGTGAAAGAGCCATCTCATTGAACACTGAAGCTTTCTTT

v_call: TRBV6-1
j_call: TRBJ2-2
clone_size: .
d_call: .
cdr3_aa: CASSEGFGSTGELFF
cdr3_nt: TGTGCCAGCAGTGAAGGGTTCGGGAGCACCGGGGAGCTGTTTTTT

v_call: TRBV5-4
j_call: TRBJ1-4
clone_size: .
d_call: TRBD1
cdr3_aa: CASSQGAGEKLFF
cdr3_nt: TGTGCCAGCAGCCAGGGGGCGGGGGAAAAACTGTTTTTT

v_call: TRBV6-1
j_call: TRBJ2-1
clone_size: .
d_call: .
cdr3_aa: CASSEGGRPYNEQFF
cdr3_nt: TGTGCCAGCAGTGAAGGGGGGAGACCCTACAATGAGCAGTTCTTC

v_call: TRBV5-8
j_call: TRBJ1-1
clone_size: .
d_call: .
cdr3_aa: CASSSTGWNTEAFF
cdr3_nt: TGTGCCAGCAGCTCGACAGGTTGGAACACTGAAGCTTTCTTT

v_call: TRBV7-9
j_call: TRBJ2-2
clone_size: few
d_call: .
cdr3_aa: CASSLRGNTGELFF
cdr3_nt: TGTGCCAGCAGCTTAAGGGGGAACACCGGGGAGCTGTTTTTT

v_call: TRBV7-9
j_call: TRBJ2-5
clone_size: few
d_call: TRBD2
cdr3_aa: CASSLTSGAQETQYF
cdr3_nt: TGTGCCAGCAGCTTAACTAGCGGGGCTCAAGAGACCCAGTACTTC

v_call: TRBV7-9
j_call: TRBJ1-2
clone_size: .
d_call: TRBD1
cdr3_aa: CASSSTTGRQSTLF
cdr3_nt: TGTGCCAGCAGCTCCACGACAGGGCGACAATCAACACTCTTC

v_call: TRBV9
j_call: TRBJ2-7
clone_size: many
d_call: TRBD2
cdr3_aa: CASSVASVGTSGSYEQYF
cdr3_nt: TGTGCCAGCAGCGTAGCCTCGGTGGGGACTAGCGGATCCTACGAGCAGTACTTC

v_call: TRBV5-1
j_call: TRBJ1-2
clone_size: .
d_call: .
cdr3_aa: CASSLERGGGYTF
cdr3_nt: TGCGCCAGCAGCTTGGAAAGGGGGGGAGGCTACACCTTC

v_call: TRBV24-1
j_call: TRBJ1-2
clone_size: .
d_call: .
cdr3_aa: CATSDGWNYGYTF
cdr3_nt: TGTGCCACCAGTGACGGTTGGAACTATGGCTACACCTTC

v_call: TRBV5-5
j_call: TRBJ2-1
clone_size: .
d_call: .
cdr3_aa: CASSPWDLRYNEQFF
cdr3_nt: TGTGCCAGCAGCCCTTGGGATCTCCGATACAATGAGCAGTTCTTC

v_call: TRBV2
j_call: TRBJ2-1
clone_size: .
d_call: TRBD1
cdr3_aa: CASSEAQDRSADEQFF
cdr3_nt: TGTGCCAGCAGTGAAGCGCAGGACAGGTCGGCGGATGAGCAGTTCTTC

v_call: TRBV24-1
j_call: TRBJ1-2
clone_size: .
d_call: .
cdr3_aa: CATSDSPGAGRYGYTF
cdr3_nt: TGTGCCACCAGTGACTCCCCAGGGGCGGGTCGCTATGGCTACACCTTC